This section outlines one T cell receptor beta chain sequence together with its context. Its antigen remains unknown. The sample is drawn from a study of response to subunit inactivated influenza vaccine. Study results and caveats: Authors suggested few new T cells are recruited by each seasonal influenza vaccination.

CDR1 and CDR2 from the germline V gene are SGHTA and FQGNSA. The CDR3 runs to 12 residues. Trimming cost V 4 bases and J 7 bases, with 11 bases left between them. From the RT-PCR reads, TCRdb called clonotypes with MiXCR, one entry per CDR3 protein. Among about 780,000 distinct CDR3 sequences listed, approximately 17% were seen once. This chain links TRBV7-2 with TRBJ2-7; D gene uncertain. The receptor comes from a man aged 50 to 59 who received an inactivated influenza vaccine. The sample here was PBMCs from blood, taken about 5 days after vaccination. The CDR3 nucleotides read TGTGCCAGCAGCTCCCTGACGGGTGAGCAGTACTTC. Protein sequence: CASSSLTGEQYF.